The entry that follows covers one T cell receptor (beta chain) sequence. The donors were part of the roughly 120-subject validation cohort, which stood apart from the roughly 680-subject first cohort. Clones were read by immunoSEQ multiplex PCR, and TCRdb kept only the in-frame ones, dropping some. The repertoire includes roughly 130,000 clones, roughly 86% of them detected once, and 1.2% to 1.5% sits in the top ten. This sample was taken from a study of cytomegalovirus exposure and HLA in healthy donors. Turning to the study itself: The same platform as the roughly 670 first-cohort repertoires was used for the 95 to 150 validation repertoires, a later analysis reported.

In germline, CDR1 is MNHNY, CDR2 SVGAGI (reference sequence). The ends lost 4 bases at V and 4 bases at J; junction bases unmatched: 7. The CDR3 contains 16 residues. The receptor comes from a man aged 25 to 40 in good health and CMV-seronegative. The V call is TRBV6-6, the J call TRBJ2-5, with 12 bases that match TRBD2. Sequencing was performed on PBMCs. The CDR3 is CASSSIPGLAGETQYF. The CDR3 nucleotides read TGTGCCAGCAGTTCGATTCCGGGACTAGCGGGAGAGACCCAGTACTTC.